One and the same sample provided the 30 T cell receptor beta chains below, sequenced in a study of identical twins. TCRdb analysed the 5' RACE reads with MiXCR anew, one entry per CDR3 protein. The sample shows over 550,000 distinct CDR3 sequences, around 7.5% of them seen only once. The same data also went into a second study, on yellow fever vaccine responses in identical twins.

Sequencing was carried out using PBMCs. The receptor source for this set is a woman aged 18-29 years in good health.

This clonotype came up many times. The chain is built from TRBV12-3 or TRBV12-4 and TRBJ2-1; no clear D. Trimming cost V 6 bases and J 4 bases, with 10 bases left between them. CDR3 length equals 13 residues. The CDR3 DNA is TGTGCCAGCAGAGCAAGGGCTTACAATGAGCAGTTCTTC. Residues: CASRARAYNEQFF.

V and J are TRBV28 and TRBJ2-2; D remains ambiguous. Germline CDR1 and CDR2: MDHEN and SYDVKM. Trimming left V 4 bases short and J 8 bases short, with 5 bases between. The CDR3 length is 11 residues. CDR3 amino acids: CASSYVGELFF. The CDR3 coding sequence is TGTGCCAGCAGTTACGTAGGGGAGCTGTTTTTT. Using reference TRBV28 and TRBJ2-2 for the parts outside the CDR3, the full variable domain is DVKVTQSSRYLVKRTGEKVFLECVQDMDHENMFWYRQDPGLGLRLIYFSYDVKMKEKGDIPEGYSVSREKKERFSLILESASTNQTSMYLCASSYVGELFFGEGSRLTVL.

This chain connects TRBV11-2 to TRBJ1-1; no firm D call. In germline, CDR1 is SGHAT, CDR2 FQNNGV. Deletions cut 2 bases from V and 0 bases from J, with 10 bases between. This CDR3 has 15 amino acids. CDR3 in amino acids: CASSLSTALNTEAFF. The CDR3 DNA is TGTGCCAGCAGCTTATCGACCGCCTTGAACACTGAAGCTTTCTTT.

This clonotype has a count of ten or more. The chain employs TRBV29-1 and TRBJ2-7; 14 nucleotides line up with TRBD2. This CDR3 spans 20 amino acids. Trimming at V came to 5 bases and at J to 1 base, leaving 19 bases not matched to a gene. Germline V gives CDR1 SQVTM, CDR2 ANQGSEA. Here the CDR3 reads CSVRGLAGAGPSALSYEQYF. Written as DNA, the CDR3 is TGCAGCGTTCGGGGACTAGCGGGAGCGGGGCCTTCGGCCTTATCCTACGAGCAGTACTTC.

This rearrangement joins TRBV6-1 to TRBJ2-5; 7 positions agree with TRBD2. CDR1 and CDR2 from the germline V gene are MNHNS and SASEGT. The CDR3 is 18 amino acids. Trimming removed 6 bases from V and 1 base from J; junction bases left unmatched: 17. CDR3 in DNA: TGTGCCAGCAGCCAACTAACCCCGCGGACTAGTCGCCAAGAGACCCAGTACTTC. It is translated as CASSQLTPRTSRQETQYF.

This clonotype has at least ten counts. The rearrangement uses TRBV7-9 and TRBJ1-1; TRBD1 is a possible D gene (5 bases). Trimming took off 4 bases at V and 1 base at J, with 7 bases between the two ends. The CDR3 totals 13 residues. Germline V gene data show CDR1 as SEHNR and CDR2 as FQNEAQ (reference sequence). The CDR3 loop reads CASSSGTNTEAFF. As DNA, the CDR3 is TGTGCCAGCAGCTCCGGGACGAACACTGAAGCTTTCTTT.

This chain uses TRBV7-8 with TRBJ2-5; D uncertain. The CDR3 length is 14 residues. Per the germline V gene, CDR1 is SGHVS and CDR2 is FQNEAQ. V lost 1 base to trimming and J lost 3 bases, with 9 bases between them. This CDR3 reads CASSLGLVKETQYF. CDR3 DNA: TGTGCCAGCAGCTTAGGGTTGGTAAAAGAGACCCAGTACTTC.

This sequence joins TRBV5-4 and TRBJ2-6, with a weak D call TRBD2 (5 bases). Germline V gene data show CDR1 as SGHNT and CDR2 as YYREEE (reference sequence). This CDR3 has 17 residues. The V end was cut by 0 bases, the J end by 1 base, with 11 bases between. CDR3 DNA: TGTGCCAGCAGCTTGGGGGTAACGGGGTCTGGGGCCAACGTCCTGACTTTC. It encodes CASSLGVTGSGANVLTF.

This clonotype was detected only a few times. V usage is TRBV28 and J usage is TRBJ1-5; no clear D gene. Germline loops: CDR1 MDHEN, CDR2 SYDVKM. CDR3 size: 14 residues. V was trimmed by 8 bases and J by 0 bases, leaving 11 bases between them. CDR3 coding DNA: TGTGCCAGCCGAGGGCAGATTAGCAATCAGCCCCAGCATTTT. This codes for CASRGQISNQPQHF.

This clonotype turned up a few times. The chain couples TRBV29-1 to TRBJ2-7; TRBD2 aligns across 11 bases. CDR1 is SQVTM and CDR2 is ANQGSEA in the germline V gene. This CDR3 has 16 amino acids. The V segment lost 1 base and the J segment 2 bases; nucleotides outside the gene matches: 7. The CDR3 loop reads CSVEGAVAGGTYEQYF. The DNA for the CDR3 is TGCAGCGTTGAAGGGGCTGTAGCGGGAGGGACCTACGAGCAGTACTTC.

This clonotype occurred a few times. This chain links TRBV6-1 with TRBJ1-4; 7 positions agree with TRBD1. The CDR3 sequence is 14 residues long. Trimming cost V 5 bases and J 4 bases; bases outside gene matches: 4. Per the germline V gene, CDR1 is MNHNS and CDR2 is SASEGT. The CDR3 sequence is CASSPDRRNEKLFF. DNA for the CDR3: TGTGCCAGCAGTCCGGACAGGCGTAATGAAAAACTGTTTTTT.

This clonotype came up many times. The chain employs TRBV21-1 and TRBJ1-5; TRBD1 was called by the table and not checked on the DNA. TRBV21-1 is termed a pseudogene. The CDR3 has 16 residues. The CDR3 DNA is TGTGCCAGCAGCACCCACAGGGAAAGGGAGAGGGAGCCCCAGCATTTT. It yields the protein CASSTHREREREPQHF.

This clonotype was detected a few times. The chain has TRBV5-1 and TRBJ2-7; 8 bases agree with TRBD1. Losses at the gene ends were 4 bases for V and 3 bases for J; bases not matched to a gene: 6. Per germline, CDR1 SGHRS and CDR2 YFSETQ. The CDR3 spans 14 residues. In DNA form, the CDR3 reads TGCGCCAGCAGCCTGGACAGGGTCTACTACGAGCAGTACTTC. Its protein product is CASSLDRVYYEQYF.

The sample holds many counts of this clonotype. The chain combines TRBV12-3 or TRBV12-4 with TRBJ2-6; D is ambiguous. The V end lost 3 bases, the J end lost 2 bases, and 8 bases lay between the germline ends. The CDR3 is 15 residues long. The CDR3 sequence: CASSFRTAGANVLTF. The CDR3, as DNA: TGTGCCAGCAGTTTCAGGACCGCTGGGGCCAACGTCCTGACTTTC.

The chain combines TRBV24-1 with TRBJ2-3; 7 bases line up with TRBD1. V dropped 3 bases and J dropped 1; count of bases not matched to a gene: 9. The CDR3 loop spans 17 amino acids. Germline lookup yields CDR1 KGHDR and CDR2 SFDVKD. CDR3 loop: CATSDIQGTAGTDTQYF. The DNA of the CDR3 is TGTGCCACCAGTGATATACAGGGGACGGCGGGCACAGATACGCAGTATTTT.

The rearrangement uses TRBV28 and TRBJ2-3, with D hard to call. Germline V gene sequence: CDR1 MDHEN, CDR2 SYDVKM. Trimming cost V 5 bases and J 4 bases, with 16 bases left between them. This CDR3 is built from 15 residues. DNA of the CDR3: TGTGCCAGCAGTATCGAAGGAAGAGGACCAGATACGCAGTATTTT. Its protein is CASSIEGRGPDTQYF.

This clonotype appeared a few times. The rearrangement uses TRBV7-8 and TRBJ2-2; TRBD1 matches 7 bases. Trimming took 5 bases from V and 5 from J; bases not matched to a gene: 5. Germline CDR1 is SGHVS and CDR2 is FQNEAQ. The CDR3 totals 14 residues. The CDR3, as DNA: TGTGCCAGCAGCCCGGGACAGTTGACCGGGGAGCTGTTTTTT. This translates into CASSPGQLTGELFF. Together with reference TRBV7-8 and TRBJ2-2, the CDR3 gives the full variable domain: GAGVSQSPRYKVAKRGQDVALRCDPISGHVSLFWYQQALGQGPEFLTYFQNEAQLDKSGLPSDRFFAERPEGSVSTLKIQRTQQEDSAVYLCASSPGQLTGELFFGEGSRLTVL.

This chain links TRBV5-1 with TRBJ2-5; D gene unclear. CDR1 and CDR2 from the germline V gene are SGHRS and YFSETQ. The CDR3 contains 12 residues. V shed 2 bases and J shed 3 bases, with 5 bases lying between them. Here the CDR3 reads CASSFKKETQYF. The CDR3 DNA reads TGCGCCAGCAGCTTTAAAAAAGAGACCCAGTACTTC.

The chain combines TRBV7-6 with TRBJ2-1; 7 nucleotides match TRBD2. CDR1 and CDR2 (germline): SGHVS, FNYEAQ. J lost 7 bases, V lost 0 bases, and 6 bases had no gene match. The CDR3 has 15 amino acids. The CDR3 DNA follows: TGTGCCAGCAGCTTAGCGCAACTCGGGGGGAATGAGCAGTTCTTC. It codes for CASSLAQLGGNEQFF.

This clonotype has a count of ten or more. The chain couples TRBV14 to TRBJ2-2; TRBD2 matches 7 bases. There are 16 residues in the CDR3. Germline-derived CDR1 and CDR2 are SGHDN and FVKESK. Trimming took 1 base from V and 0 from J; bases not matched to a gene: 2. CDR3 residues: CASSQGLAANTGELFF. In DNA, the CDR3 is TGTGCCAGCAGCCAAGGGCTAGCGGCGAACACCGGGGAGCTGTTTTTT.

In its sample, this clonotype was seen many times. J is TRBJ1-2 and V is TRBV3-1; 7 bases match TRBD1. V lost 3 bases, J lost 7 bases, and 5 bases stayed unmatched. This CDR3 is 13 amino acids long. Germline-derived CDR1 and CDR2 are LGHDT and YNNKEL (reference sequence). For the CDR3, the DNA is TGTGCCAGCAGCCACAGGGGGGAAGGTGGCTACACCTTC. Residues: CASSHRGEGGYTF.

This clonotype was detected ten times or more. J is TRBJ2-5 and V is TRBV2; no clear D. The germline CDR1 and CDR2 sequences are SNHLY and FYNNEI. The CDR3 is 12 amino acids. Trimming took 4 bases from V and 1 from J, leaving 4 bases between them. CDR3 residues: CASSAAQETQYF. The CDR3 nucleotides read TGTGCCAGCAGTGCAGCCCAAGAGACCCAGTACTTC. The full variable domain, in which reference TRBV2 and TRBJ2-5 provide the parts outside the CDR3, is EPEVTQTPSHQVTQMGQEVILRCVPISNHLYFYWYRQILGQKVEFLVSFYNNEISEKSEIFDDQFSVERPDGSNFTLKIRSTKLEDSAMYFCASSAAQETQYFGPGTRLLVL.

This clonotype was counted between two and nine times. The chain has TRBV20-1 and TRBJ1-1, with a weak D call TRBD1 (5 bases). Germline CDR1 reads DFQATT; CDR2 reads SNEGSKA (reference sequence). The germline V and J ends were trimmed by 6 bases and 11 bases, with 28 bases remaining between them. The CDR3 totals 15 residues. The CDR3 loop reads CSAPYDGAVFQEAFF. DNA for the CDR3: TGCAGTGCCCCCTACGATGGGGCTGTTTTCCAAGAGGCTTTCTTT.

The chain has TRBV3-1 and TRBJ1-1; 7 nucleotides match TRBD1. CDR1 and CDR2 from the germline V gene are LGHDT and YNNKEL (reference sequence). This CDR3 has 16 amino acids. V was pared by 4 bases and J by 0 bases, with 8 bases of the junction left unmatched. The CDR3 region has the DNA TGTGCCAGCAGCCCGAGTTTAACAGGGGTGAACACTGAAGCTTTCTTT. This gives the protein CASSPSLTGVNTEAFF.

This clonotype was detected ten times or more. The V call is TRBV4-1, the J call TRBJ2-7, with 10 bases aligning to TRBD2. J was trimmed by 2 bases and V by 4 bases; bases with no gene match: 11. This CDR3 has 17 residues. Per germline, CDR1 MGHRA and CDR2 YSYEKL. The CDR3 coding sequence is TGCGCCAGCAGCCCCTTAGGGCTAGCGGGAGAGCCCTACGAGCAGTACTTC. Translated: CASSPLGLAGEPYEQYF.

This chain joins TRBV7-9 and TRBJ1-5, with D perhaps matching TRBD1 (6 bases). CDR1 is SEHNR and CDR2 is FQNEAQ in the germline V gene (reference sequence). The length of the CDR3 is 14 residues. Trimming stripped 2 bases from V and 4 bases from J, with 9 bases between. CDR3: CASSLTGINQPQHF. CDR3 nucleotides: TGTGCCAGCAGCTTAACAGGGATTAATCAGCCCCAGCATTTT.

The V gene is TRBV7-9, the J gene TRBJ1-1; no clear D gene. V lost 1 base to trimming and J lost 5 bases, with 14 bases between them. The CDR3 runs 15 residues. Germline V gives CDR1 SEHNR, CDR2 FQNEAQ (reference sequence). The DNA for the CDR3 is TGTGCCAGCAGCTTAGTCCCCAAGTTGGAGACTGAAGCTTTCTTT. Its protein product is CASSLVPKLETEAFF. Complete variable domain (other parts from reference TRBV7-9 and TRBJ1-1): DTGVSQNPRHKITKRGQNVTFRCDPISEHNRLYWYRQTLGQGPEFLTYFQNEAQLEKSRLLSDRFSAERPKGSFSTLEIQRTEQGDSAMYLCASSLVPKLETEAFFGQGTRLTVV.

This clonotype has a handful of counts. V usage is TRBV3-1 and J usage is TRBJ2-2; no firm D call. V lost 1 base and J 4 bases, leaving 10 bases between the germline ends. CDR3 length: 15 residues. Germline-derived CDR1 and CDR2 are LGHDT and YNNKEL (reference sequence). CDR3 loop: CASSQAGLRTGELFF. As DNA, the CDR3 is TGTGCCAGCAGCCAAGCTGGTCTTCGCACCGGGGAGCTGTTTTTT.

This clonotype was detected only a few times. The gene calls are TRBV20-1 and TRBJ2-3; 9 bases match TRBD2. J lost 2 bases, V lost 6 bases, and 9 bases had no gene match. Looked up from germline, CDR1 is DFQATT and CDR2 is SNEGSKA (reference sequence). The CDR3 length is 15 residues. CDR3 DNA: TGCAGTGCCTACGCCCTAGCGGGGACCACAGATACGCAGTATTTT. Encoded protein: CSAYALAGTTDTQYF.

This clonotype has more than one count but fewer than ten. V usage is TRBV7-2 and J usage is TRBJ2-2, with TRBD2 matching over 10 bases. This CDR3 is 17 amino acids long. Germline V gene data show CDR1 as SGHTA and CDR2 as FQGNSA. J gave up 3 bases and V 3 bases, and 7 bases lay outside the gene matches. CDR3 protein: CASSFPQRGGYTGELFF. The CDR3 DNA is TGTGCCAGCAGCTTCCCCCAGCGGGGGGGGTACACCGGGGAGCTGTTTTTT.